This T cell receptor (beta chain) is from a study of cytomegalovirus exposure and HLA in healthy donors. Trimming stripped 3 bases from V and 7 bases from J, with 7 bases between. CDR1 is SGHDT, CDR2 YYEEEE, per germline. The CDR3 runs 11 residues. Both 60 Vbeta primers and 13 Jbeta primers went into the PCR. Profiling relied on immunoSEQ multiplex PCR, and the TCRdb table lists in-frame clones only, not all of them. The sample has about 160,000 clones; roughly 83% are singletons. The chain couples TRBV5-6 to TRBJ1-1; D remains unclear. The TCR sequence derives from a young man in good health and CMV-seronegative. Material for sequencing was PBMCs. The CDR3 loop reads CASSYENEAFF. The CDR3 DNA reads TGTGCCAGCAGCTATGAGAATGAAGCTTTCTTT.